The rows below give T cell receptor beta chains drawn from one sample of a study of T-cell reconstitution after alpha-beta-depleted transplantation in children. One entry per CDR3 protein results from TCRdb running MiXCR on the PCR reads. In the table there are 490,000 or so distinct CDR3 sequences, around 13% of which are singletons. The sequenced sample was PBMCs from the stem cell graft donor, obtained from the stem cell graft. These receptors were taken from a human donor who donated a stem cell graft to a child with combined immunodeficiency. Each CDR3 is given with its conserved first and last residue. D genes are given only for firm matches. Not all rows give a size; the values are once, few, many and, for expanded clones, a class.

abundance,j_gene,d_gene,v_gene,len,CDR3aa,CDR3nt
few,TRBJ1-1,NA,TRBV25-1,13,CASSEPGVIEAFF,TGTGCCAGCAGCGAGCCAGGGGTTATCGAAGCTTTCTTT
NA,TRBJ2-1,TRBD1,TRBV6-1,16,CASRLPTGGARNEQFF,TGTGCCAGCCGCCTTCCGACAGGGGGCGCGCGGAATGAGCAGTTCTTC
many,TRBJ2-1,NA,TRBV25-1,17,CASSEPPGASSYNEQFF,TGTGCCAGCAGTGAACCCCCAGGGGCGAGCTCCTACAATGAGCAGTTCTTC
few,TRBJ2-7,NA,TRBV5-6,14,CASSLGGHYYEQYF,TGTGCCAGCAGCTTGGGCGGACACTACTACGAGCAGTACTTC
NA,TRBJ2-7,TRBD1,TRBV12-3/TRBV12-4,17,CASSLGTGGFLSYEQYF,TGTGCCAGCAGTTTAGGGACAGGGGGCTTTTTATCCTACGAGCAGTACTTC
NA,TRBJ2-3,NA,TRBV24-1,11,CATEGGDTQYF,TGTGCCACCGAAGGCGGCGATACGCAGTATTTT
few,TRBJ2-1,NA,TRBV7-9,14,CASSLVSWSVEQFF,TGTGCCAGCAGCTTAGTATCGTGGTCCGTTGAGCAGTTCTTC
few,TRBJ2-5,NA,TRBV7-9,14,CASSSTGTQETQYF,TGTGCCAGCAGCTCCACCGGGACACAAGAGACCCAGTACTTC
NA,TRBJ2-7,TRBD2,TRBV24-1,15,CATSSSSGGPYEQYF,TGTGCCACCAGTTCGTCTAGCGGGGGCCCCTACGAGCAGTACTTC
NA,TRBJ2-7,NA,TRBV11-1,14,CASSLGGQFYEQYF,TGTGCCAGCAGCTTAGGAGGGCAGTTCTACGAGCAGTACTTC
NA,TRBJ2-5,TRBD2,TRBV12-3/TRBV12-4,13,CAAGGFVQETQYF,TGTGCAGCGGGGGGGTTCGTCCAAGAGACCCAGTACTTC
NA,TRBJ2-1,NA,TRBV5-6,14,CASSMDYLWDEQFF,TGTGCCAGCAGCATGGACTACCTTTGGGATGAGCAGTTCTTC
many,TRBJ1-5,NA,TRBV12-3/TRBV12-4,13,CASRKGHVQPQHF,TGTGCCAGCAGGAAGGGGCATGTGCAGCCCCAGCATTTT
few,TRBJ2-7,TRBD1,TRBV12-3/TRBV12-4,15,CASRIDRGTTYEQYF,TGTGCCAGCAGAATAGACAGGGGCACTACCTACGAGCAGTACTTC
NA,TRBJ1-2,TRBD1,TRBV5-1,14,CASSFTGGDYGYTF,TGCGCCAGCAGCTTCACAGGGGGAGACTATGGCTACACCTTC
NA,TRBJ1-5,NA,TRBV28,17,CASSSIAGSPWSQPQHF,TGTGCCAGCAGTTCTATCGCTGGATCGCCGTGGAGTCAGCCCCAGCATTTT
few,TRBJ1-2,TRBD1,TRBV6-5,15,CASSYWFDRGVGYTF,TGTGCCAGCAGTTACTGGTTTGACAGGGGGGTTGGCTACACCTTC
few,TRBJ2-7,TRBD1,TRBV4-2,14,CASSQPGTDYEQYF,TGTGCCAGCAGCCAACCCGGGACAGACTACGAGCAGTACTTC
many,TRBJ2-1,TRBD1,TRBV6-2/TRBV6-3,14,CASRPGQLYNEQFF,TGTGCCAGCAGACCGGGACAGCTCTACAATGAGCAGTTCTTC
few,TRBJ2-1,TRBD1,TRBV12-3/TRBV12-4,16,CASRTRRDRGYNEQFF,TGTGCCAGCAGAACCCGCCGGGACAGGGGCTACAATGAGCAGTTCTTC
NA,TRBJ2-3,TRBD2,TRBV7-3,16,CASSLPIAGGTDTQYF,TGTGCCAGCAGCCTACCTATAGCGGGGGGCACAGATACGCAGTATTTT
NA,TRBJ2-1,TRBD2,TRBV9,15,CASSEIGTNDNEQFF,TGTGCCAGCAGCGAGATCGGGACTAACGACAATGAGCAGTTCTTC